This T cell receptor (beta chain) emerged from a study of CD8 T cells in ankylosing spondylitis (dated by TCRdb to 2017 to 2019). In terms of the full investigation: To find TCR variants linked to disease, the study profiled T cell receptor beta repertoires in ankylosing spondylitis patients and healthy donors. In total, the full study cohort was made up of roughly 110 healthy donors and 25 to 30 ankylosing spondylitis patients. Peripheral blood was sampled, and synovial fluid was also collected from ankylosing spondylitis patients.

Broader findings and caveats from the paper: The disease-linked clones showed a CD8+ phenotype and occurred at relatively low frequencies in peripheral blood. Significant enrichment of the disease-linked clones was reported in matched synovial fluid samples from ankylosing spondylitis patients. A TCR beta motif of several highly homologous amino acid variants appeared characteristic of blood from ankylosing spondylitis patients. Some motif variants were previously reported in synovial fluid and blood of reactive arthritis patients, suggesting common disease-initiation mechanisms.

This clonotype occurred a few times. The clone's antigen remains unknown. No much larger clonotype is one base removed from it; base qualities were not supplied. The instrument was an Illumina HiSeq 2500. TCR beta libraries were prepared by quantitative 5'-RACE with molecular barcodes. Regarding the original processing steps: A new computational method, built on a probabilistic model of VDJ rearrangement, was used to identify disease-linked TCR variants. The public sequencing data were trimmed at Q25 with fastp and processed into clonotypes with MiXCR by TCRdb, which kept only in-frame beta chains. Here each entry gathers all rows of one CDR3 protein and keeps the most common genes and DNA. TCRdb assigned the V and J calls; the authors' analysis was not used. The sample table shows 250,000 to 350,000 distinct CDR3 sequences, and roughly 20% are seen once. 7.8% of the sample goes to the ten largest clones.

CDR1 and CDR2, per the germline V gene, are MNHNS and SASEGT. V lost 6 bases and J lost 5 bases; the stretch between them is 15 bases long. The CDR3 goes from the cysteine to the phenylalanine over 14 residues. The DNA shown is the 42-base CDR3, in frame from base 1. The receptor chain draws on TRBV6-1 and TRBJ2-3; D gene: possibly TRBD2, on 5 matching bases. Input material: blood, either unsorted or a sorted T cell fraction (not recorded which). The TCR sequence derives from a male donor with ankylosing spondylitis or in good health (not recorded which). The CDR3 reads as follows: CASRGKPRVDTQYF. The DNA reads as follows: TGTGCCAGCAGAGGCAAACCGAGGGTAGATACGCAGTATTTT.